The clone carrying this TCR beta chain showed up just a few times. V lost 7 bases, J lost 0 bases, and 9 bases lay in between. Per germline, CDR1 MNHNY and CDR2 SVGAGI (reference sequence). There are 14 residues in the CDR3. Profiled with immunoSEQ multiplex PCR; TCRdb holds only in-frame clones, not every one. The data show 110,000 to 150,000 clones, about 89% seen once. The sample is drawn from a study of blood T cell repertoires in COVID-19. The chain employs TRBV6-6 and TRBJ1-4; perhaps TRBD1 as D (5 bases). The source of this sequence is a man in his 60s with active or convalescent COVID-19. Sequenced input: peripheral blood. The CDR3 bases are TGTGCCAGCAACGACAGAGCAACTAATGAAAAACTGTTTTTT. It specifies CASNDRATNEKLFF.